Given below is one T cell receptor beta chain in context. Its antigen is undetermined. The CDR3 is 17 amino acids. Trimming removed 0 bases at V and 0 bases at J, with 12 bases between. In germline, CDR1 is SGHNT, CDR2 YYREEE (reference sequence). These data come from a study of T cell responses to AZD1222 COVID-19 vaccine. The study's findings and limits: Baseline seropositives among AZD1222 recipients totaled only five or six. The study found Spike-specific TCR breadth and depth rose after two AZD1222 doses.

Clones were read by immunoSEQ multiplex PCR, and TCRdb kept only the in-frame ones, dropping some. The sample carries over 100,000 clones, 70% to 90% recorded once. The receptor's source is an adult in good health. V is TRBV5-4 and J is TRBJ2-2; a possible D gene is TRBD1 (5 bases). The input for sequencing was peripheral blood, taken on day 0 of AZD1222 vaccination. The CDR3 DNA is TGTGCCAGCAGCTTGGGTTTAGCAGGGCCGAACACCGGGGAGCTGTTTTTT. Translation gives CASSLGLAGPNTGELFF.